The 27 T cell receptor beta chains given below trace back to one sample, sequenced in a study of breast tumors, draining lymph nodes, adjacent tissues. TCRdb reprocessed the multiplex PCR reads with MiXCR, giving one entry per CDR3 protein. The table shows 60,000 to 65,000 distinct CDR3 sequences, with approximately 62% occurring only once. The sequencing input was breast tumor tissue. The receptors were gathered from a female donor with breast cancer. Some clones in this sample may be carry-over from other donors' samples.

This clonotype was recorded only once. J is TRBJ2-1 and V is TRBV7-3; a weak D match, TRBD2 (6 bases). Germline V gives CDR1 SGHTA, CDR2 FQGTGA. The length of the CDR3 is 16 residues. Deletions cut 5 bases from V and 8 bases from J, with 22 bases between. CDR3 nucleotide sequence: TGTGCCAGCAGCCACGGGCCGCAGGGACTCTCCGATGAGCAGTTCTTC. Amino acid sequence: CASSHGPQGLSDEQFF.

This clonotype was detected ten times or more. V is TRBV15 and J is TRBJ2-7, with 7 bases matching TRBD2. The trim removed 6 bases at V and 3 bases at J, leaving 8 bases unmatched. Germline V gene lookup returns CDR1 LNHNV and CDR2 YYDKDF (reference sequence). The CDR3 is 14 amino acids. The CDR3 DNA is TGTGCCACCAGTAAGACTAGCCAGAACTACGAGCAGTACTTC. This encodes CATSKTSQNYEQYF. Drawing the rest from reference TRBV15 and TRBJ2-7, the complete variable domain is DAMVIQNPRYQVTQFGKPVTLSCSQTLNHNVMYWYQQKSSQAPKLLFHYYDKDFNNEADTPDNFQSRRPNTSFCFLDIRSPGLGDTAMYLCATSKTSQNYEQYFGPGTRLTVT.

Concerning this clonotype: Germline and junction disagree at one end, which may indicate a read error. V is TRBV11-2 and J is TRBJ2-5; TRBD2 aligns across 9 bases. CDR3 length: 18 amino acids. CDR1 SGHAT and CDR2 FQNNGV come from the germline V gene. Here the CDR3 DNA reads TGTGCCAGCAGCTTAGTCGGGAGTGCGCTAGCGGGACAAGAGGCCCAGTACTTT. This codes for CASSLVGSALAGQEAQYF.

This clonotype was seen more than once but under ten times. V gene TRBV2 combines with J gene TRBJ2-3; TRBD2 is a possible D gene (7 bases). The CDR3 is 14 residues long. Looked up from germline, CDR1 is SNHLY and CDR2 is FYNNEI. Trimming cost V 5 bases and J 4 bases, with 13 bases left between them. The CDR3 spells CASSTRGAADTQYF. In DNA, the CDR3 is TGTGCCAGCAGTACCCGGGGGGCCGCAGATACGCAGTATTTT.

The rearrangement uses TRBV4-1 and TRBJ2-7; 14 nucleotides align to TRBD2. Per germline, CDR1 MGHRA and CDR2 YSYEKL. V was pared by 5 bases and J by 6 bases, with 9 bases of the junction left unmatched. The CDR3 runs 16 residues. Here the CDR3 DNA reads TGCGCCAGCAGCTATGCCGGGACTAGCGGGAGAAGCGAGCAGTACTTC. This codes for CASSYAGTSGRSEQYF.

CDR3 coding DNA: TGCAGTGCCACACCCCACGGGGGGGCCAACGTCCTGACTTTC. Its translation: CSATPHGGANVLTF. This chain joins TRBV20-1 and TRBJ2-6; the D is unclear. Trimming cost V 6 bases and J 4 bases, with 13 bases left between them. CDR3 length equals 14 residues. From germline, CDR1 is DFQATT and CDR2 SNEGSKA (reference sequence).

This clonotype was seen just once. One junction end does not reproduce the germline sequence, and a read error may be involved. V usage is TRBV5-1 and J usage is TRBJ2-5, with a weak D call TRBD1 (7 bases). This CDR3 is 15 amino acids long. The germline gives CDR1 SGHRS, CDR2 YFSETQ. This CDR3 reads CANSPDRRGVGTQYF. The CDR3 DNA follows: TGCGCCAACAGCCCGGACAGGAGGGGGGTAGGGACCCAGTACTTC. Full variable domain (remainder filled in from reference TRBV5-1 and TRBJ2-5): KAGVTQTPRYLIKTRGQQVTLSCSPISGHRSVSWYQQTPGQGLQFLFEYFSETQRNKGNFPGRFSGRQFSNSRSEMNVSTLELGDSALYLCANSPDRRGVGTQYFGPGTRLLVL.

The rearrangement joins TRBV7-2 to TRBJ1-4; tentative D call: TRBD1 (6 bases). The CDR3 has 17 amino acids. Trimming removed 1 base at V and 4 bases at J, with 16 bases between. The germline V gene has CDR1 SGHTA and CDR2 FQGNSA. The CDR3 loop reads CASSLGPPGAGNEKLFF. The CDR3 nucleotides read TGTGCCAGCAGCTTAGGGCCCCCAGGGGCCGGTAATGAAAAACTGTTTTTT. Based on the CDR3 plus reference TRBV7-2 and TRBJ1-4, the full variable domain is GAGVSQSPSNKVTEKGKDVELRCDPISGHTALYWYRQSLGQGLEFLIYFQGNSAPDKSGLPSDRFSAERTGGSVSTLTIQRTQQEDSAVYLCASSLGPPGAGNEKLFFGSGTQLSVL.

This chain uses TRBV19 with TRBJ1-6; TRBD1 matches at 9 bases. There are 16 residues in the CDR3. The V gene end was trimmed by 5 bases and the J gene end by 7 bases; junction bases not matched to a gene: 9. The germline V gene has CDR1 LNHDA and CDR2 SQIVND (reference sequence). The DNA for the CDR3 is TGTGCCAGTAGTGCCCTACAGGGGGCGAGGAATTCACCCCTCCACTTT. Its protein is CASSALQGARNSPLHF.

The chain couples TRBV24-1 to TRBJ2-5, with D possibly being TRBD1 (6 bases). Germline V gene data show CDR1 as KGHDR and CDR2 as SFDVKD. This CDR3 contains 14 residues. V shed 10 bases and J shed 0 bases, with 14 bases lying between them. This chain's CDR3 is CATHSGQNQETQYF. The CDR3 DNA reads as TGTGCCACACACTCCGGACAGAACCAAGAGACCCAGTACTTC.

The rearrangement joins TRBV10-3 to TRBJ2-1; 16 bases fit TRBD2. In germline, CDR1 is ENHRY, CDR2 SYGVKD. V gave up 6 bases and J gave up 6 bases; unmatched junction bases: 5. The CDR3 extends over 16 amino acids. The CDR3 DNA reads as TGTGCCATCAGGCCGGGACTAGCGGGGGGGGGCAATGAGCAGTTCTTC. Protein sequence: CAIRPGLAGGGNEQFF.

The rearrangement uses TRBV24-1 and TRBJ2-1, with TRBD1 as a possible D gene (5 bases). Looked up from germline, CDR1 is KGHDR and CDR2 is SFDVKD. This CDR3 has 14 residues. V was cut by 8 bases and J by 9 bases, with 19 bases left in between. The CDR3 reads CATTSSQGRGEQFF. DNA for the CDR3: TGTGCCACCACAAGTTCCCAGGGAAGGGGTGAGCAGTTCTTC.

The CDR3 DNA reads TGTGCCAGCAGTTTTTGGCAGTCCTATGGCTACACCTTC. The encoded protein is CASSFWQSYGYTF. This chain joins TRBV27 and TRBJ1-2; D remains unclear. The CDR3 covers 13 residues. V lost 3 bases and J 4 bases, leaving 9 bases between the germline ends. CDR1 is MNHEY, CDR2 SMNVEV, per germline (reference sequence).

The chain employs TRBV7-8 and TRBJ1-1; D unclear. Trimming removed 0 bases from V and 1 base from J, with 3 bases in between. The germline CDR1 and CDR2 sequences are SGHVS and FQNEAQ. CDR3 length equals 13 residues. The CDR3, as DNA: TGTGCCAGCAGCTTAGCGGGGAACACTGAAGCTTTCTTT. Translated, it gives CASSLAGNTEAFF.

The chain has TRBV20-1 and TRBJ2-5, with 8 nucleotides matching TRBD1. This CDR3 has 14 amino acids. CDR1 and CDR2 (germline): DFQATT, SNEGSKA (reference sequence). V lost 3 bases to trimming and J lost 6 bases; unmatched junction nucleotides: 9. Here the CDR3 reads CSASSGGWRQTQYF. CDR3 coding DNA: TGCAGTGCTAGCTCAGGGGGCTGGAGGCAGACCCAGTACTTC.

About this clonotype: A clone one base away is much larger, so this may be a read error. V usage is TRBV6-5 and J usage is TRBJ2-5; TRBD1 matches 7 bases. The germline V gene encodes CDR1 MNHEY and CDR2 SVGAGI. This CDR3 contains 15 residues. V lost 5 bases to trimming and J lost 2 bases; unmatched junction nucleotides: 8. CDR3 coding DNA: TGTGCCAGCAGTCGCTACCCGGACAGGCAAGAGACCCAGTACTTC. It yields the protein CASSRYPDRQETQYF.

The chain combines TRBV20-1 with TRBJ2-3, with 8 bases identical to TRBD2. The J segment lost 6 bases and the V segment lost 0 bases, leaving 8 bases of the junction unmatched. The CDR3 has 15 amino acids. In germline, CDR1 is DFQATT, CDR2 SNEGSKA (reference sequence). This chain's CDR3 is CSARDPTGGRDTQYF. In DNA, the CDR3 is TGCAGTGCTAGAGATCCGACGGGGGGGCGGGATACGCAGTATTTT.

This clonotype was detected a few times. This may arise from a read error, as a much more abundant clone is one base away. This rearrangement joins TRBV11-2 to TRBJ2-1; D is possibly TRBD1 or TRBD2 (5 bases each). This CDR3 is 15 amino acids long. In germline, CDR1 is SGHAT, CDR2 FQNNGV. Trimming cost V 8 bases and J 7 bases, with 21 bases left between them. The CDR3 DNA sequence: TGTGCCAGCGAGCGAGGGGCCAGCACCGGGAATGAGCAGTTCTTC. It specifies CASERGASTGNEQFF.

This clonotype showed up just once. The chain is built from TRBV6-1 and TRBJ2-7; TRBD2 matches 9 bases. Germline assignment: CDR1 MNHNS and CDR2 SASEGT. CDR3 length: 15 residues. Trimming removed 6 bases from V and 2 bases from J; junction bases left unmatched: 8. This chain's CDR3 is CASRATSGSTYEQYF. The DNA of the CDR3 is TGTGCCAGCAGGGCGACTAGCGGCTCCACCTACGAGCAGTACTTC.

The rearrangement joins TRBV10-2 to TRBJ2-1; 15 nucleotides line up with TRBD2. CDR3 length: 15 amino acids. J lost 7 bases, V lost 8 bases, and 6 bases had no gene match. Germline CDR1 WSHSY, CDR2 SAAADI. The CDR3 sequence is CASRGTSGRRNEQFF. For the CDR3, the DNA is TGCGCCAGCCGGGGGACTAGCGGGAGGAGGAATGAGCAGTTCTTC.

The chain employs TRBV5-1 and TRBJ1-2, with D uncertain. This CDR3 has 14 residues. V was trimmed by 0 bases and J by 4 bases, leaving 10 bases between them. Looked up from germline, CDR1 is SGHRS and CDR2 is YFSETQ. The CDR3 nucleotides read TGCGCCAGCAGCTTGGCGGGCGGGATCTATGGCTACACCTTC. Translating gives CASSLAGGIYGYTF.

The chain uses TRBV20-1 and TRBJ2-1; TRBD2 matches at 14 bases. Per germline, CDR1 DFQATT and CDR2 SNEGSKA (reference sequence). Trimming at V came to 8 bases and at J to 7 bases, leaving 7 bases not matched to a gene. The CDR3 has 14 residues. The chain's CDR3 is CSPVGTSGSNEQFF. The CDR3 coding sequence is TGCAGTCCTGTGGGGACTAGCGGGAGTAATGAGCAGTTCTTC.

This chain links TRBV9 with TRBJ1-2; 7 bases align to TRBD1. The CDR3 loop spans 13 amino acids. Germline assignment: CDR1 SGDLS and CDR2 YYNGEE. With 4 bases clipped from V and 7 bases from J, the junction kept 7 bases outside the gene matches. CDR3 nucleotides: TGTGCCAGCAGCTCCACAGGGGACGGTGGCTACACCTTC. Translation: CASSSTGDGGYTF.

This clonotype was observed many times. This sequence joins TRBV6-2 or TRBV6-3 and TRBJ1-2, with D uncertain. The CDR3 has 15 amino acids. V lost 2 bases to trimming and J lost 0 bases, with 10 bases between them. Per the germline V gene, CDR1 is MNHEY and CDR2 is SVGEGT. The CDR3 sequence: CASSYQVQTNYGYTF. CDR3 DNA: TGTGCCAGCAGTTACCAAGTACAGACTAACTATGGCTACACCTTC.

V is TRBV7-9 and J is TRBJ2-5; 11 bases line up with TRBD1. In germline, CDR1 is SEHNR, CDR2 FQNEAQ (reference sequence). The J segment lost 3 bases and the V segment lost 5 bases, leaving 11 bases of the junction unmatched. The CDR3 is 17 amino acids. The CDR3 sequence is CASSLGQGAGGKETQYF. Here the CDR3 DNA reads TGTGCCAGCAGCCTCGGACAGGGGGCAGGGGGAAAAGAGACCCAGTACTTC.

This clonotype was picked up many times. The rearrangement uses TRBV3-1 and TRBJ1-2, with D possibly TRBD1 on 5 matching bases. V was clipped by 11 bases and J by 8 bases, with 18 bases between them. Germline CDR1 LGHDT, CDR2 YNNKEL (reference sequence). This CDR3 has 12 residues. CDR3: CASLSGAGGYTF. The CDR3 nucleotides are TGTGCCTCTTTAAGTGGGGCCGGCGGCTACACCTTC.

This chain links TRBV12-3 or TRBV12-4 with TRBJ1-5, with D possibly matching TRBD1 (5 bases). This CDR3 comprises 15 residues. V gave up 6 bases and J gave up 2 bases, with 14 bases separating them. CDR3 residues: CASSLPAGGNQPQHF. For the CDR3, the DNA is TGTGCCAGCAGCTTGCCCGCGGGGGGCAATCAGCCCCAGCATTTT.